The next 9 T cell receptor beta chains were all read from a single sample in a study of regulatory T cells in long-lasting Graves disease. The time point here: newly diagnosed GD, antithyroid drugs for less than 3 months. Scientists built the TCR library using RNA that was extracted from PBMCs. To make TCR beta libraries, researchers used iRepertoire HTBI primers and Arm-PCR of CDR3 regions. TCRdb reprocessed the multiplex PCR reads via MiXCR and lists one record per CDR3 protein. The table shows 350,000 to 450,000 distinct CDR3 sequences, with approximately 15% occurring only once. These sequences were also reported in another study, on T cells in Graves' hyperthyroidism and ophthalmopathy.

Source: peripheral blood mononuclear cells (PBMCs), taken at new diagnosis, from a patient treated with antithyroid drugs. The receptor set was obtained from a woman in her 30s with Graves disease.

V and J are TRBV12-3 or TRBV12-4 and TRBJ2-7, with D possibly TRBD2 on 6 matching bases. V lost 1 base and J 0 bases, leaving 10 bases between the germline ends. The length of the CDR3 is 15 residues. CDR3 protein: CASSLGGASSYEQYF. DNA of the CDR3: TGTGCCAGCAGTTTAGGCGGGGCGAGCTCCTACGAGCAGTACTTC.

This clonotype was found many times. The chain employs TRBV10-1 and TRBJ2-2, with no clear D. Trimming stripped 5 bases from V and 5 bases from J, with 18 bases between. The germline CDR1 and CDR2 sequences are WNHNN and SYGVQD (reference sequence). The CDR3 contains 16 residues. The CDR3 loop is CASSRIASLSTGELFF. Written as DNA, the CDR3 is TGCGCCAGCAGTCGAATAGCCTCTTTGTCAACCGGGGAGCTGTTTTTT.

This clonotype has ten or more counts. The chain couples TRBV11-3 to TRBJ2-3; D gene uncertain. Trimming removed 5 bases at V and 2 bases at J, with 5 bases between. CDR1 is SGHNT, CDR2 YENEEA, per germline. This CDR3 comprises 12 residues. CDR3 nucleotides: TGTGCCAGCAGCCCAACCACAGATACGCAGTATTTT. Its translation is CASSPTTDTQYF.

This clonotype occurred many times. V is TRBV3-1 and J is TRBJ2-1, with 8 bases matching TRBD2. Germline values: CDR1 LGHDT, CDR2 YNNKEL (reference sequence). J lost 2 bases, V lost 6 bases, and 6 bases had no gene match. The CDR3 contains 15 residues. In DNA, the CDR3 is TGTGCCAGCAGTTGGGCGGGAGGTACCTACAATGAGCAGTTCTTC. This translates into CASSWAGGTYNEQFF.

This clonotype was counted many times. V usage is TRBV3-1 and J usage is TRBJ1-1; D not certain. CDR3 length: 16 amino acids. Germline V gene sequence: CDR1 LGHDT, CDR2 YNNKEL (reference sequence). The V and J ends lost 2 bases and 2 bases respectively, with 15 bases between them. CDR3 amino acids: CASSQPGGPPNTEAFF. The CDR3 DNA reads as TGTGCCAGCAGCCAACCCGGTGGGCCCCCCAACACTGAAGCTTTCTTT.

The sample holds many counts of this clonotype. The chain links TRBV28 to TRBJ1-1; D perhaps matches TRBD1 (5 bases). Germline values: CDR1 MDHEN, CDR2 SYDVKM. The CDR3 totals 14 residues. Trimming pared 2 bases from V and 2 bases from J, leaving 9 bases between. The CDR3 sequence is CASSLITGNTEAFF. As DNA, the CDR3 is TGTGCCAGCAGTTTAATCACAGGAAACACTGAAGCTTTCTTT.

In this sample, this clonotype turned up a few times. J is TRBJ1-4 and V is TRBV19; perhaps TRBD1 as D (6 bases). V lost 9 bases and J lost 2, with 13 bases in between. Germline V gene sequence: CDR1 LNHDA, CDR2 SQIVND (reference sequence). CDR3 length: 14 residues. Here the CDR3 DNA reads TGTGCCAGCCAGGGGCCGTCGACTAATGAAAAACTGTTTTTT. Amino acids: CASQGPSTNEKLFF. Variable domain in full (rest from reference TRBV19 and TRBJ1-4): DGGITQSPKYLFRKEGQNVTLSCEQNLNHDAMYWYRQDPGQGLRLIYYSQIVNDFQKGDIAEGYSVSREKKESFPLTVTSAQKNPTAFYLCASQGPSTNEKLFFGSGTQLSVL.

Regarding this clonotype: Possible read error: a much larger clone is one base away. This chain connects TRBV2 to TRBJ2-7; 10 bases match TRBD2. CDR1 is SNHLY, CDR2 FYNNEI, per germline. The CDR3 sequence is 15 residues long. J lost 7 bases, V lost 6 bases, and 12 bases had no gene match. The CDR3 here is CASRPTSGTHNEQYF. The CDR3 bases are TGTGCCAGCAGACCTACTAGCGGGACCCACAATGAGCAGTACTTC.

The J gene is TRBJ1-2, the V gene TRBV13; maybe TRBD1 (5 bases). The germline CDR1 and CDR2 sequences are PRHDT and FYEKMQ (reference sequence). The CDR3 loop spans 13 amino acids. Trimming took 0 bases from V and 10 from J, leaving 12 bases between them. The CDR3 nucleotides read TGTGCCAGCAGCTTAGGCCGGGACGGTTCCTACACCTTC. As protein: CASSLGRDGSYTF.